One and the same sample provided the 15 T cell receptor beta chains below, sequenced in a study of cytomegalovirus exposure and HLA in healthy donors. The PCR contained 60 Vbeta and 13 Jbeta primers. Data came from immunoSEQ multiplex PCR; TCRdb stores just in-frame clones and leaves some out. The sample consists of about 150,000 clones, around three quarters of them appearing once. Specimen: PBMCs. These receptors were taken from a male donor in good health and CMV-seronegative.

The chain employs TRBV15 and TRBJ1-1; D not resolved. The length of the CDR3 is 13 residues. V was pared by 3 bases and J by 9 bases, with 14 bases between. Per the germline V gene, CDR1 is LNHNV and CDR2 is YYDKDF (reference sequence). The CDR3 loop reads CATSSDSTVQAFF. CDR3 nucleotides: TGTGCCACCAGCAGCGATAGTACGGTTCAAGCTTTCTTT.

The J gene is TRBJ1-4, the V gene TRBV15, with TRBD1 matching 7 bases. Trimming cost V 6 bases and J 8 bases; bases outside gene matches: 12. Germline V gene data show CDR1 as LNHNV and CDR2 as YYDKDF (reference sequence). The CDR3 is 15 residues long. CDR3 sequence reads: CATSSFRQGGEKLFF. In DNA form, the CDR3 reads TGTGCCACCAGTTCATTTCGGCAGGGGGGAGAAAAACTGTTTTTT.

A few counts support this clone. V is TRBV7-3 and J is TRBJ2-2, with 8 bases fitting TRBD2. The J segment lost 4 bases and the V segment lost 5 bases, leaving 6 bases of the junction unmatched. In germline, CDR1 is SGHTA, CDR2 FQGTGA. The CDR3 has 15 residues. The chain's CDR3 is CASSPGGVGTGELFF. The CDR3 DNA reads as TGTGCCAGCAGCCCCGGGGGGGTTGGCACCGGGGAGCTGTTTTTT.

The table lists this clone with a count of one. The chain carries TRBV25-1 and TRBJ1-2; TRBD1 might be the D (5 bases). The CDR3 covers 15 residues. V was cut by 0 bases and J by 4 bases, with 12 bases left in between. Germline V lookup: CDR1 MGHDK, CDR2 SYGVNS. The CDR3 DNA is TGTGCCAGCAGTGAATACCCGACAGAGAGCTATGGCTACACCTTC. Amino acid sequence: CASSEYPTESYGYTF.

The CDR3 region has the DNA TGTGCCAGCAGCCGAGATACTAGCGGGAGGGCGTTCTTC. Translated: CASSRDTSGRAFF. This rearrangement joins TRBV7-2 to TRBJ2-1, with 13 nucleotides matching TRBD2. The ends lost 5 bases at V and 15 bases at J; junction bases unmatched: 7. CDR3 length equals 13 residues. Germline CDR1 SGHTA, CDR2 FQGNSA.

The chain joins TRBV10-3 to TRBJ2-1; TRBD1 matches at 11 bases. Trimming cost V 3 bases and J 8 bases; bases outside gene matches: 6. Per the germline V gene, CDR1 is ENHRY and CDR2 is SYGVKD. CDR3 size: 15 residues. The CDR3 reads CAISDRDRGIYEQFF. CDR3 nucleotides: TGTGCCATCAGTGACCGGGACAGGGGGATCTATGAGCAGTTCTTC.

V usage is TRBV7-9 and J usage is TRBJ2-2; 13 bases map to TRBD2. V lost 3 bases and J lost 5; bases outside the gene matches: 3. This CDR3 has 16 amino acids. From germline, CDR1 is SEHNR and CDR2 FQNEAQ (reference sequence). The CDR3 loop reads CASSFRTSGRTGELFF. The CDR3, as DNA: TGTGCCAGCAGCTTCCGGACTAGCGGGAGAACCGGGGAGCTGTTTTTT. The entire variable domain, with the rest obtained from reference TRBV7-9 and TRBJ2-2, is as follows: DTGVSQNPRHKITKRGQNVTFRCDPISEHNRLYWYRQTLGQGPEFLTYFQNEAQLEKSRLLSDRFSAERPKGSFSTLEIQRTEQGDSAMYLCASSFRTSGRTGELFFGEGSRLTVL.

Turning to this clone: A junction end diverges from the germline sequence, so it may reflect a read error. The chain has TRBV5-4 and TRBJ1-1, with TRBD1 as a possible D gene (6 bases). The germline CDR1 and CDR2 sequences are SGHNT and YYREEE (reference sequence). The CDR3 runs to 12 residues. CDR3 loop: CASRGAGEEGGF. DNA for the CDR3: TGTGCCAGCAGGGGGGCCGGGGAAGAAGGTGGGTTT.

V gene TRBV7-9 combines with J gene TRBJ2-5; D is unresolved. The CDR3 is 13 residues long. The germline V gene has CDR1 SEHNR and CDR2 FQNEAQ (reference sequence). Between the trimmed V and J ends, which lost 4 bases and 5 bases, there was a span of 11 bases. The CDR3 nucleotides read TGTGCCAGCAGCTCCCCATCACAGGAGACCCAGTACTTC. Its translation is CASSSPSQETQYF.

The rearrangement uses TRBV18 and TRBJ2-7; possibly TRBD2 for D (5 bases). The ends were cut back, 2 bases at V and 5 bases at J, with 10 bases in the middle. From germline, CDR1 is KGHSH and CDR2 LQKENI. CDR3 length: 13 residues. The DNA of the CDR3 is TGTGCCAGCTCACCAACCTTCGGGGACGAGCAGTACTTC. Protein sequence: CASSPTFGDEQYF.

The rearrangement links TRBV6-5 to TRBJ2-7, with 7 bases lining up with TRBD2. The CDR3 extends over 16 amino acids. Germline loops: CDR1 MNHEY, CDR2 SVGAGI. After removal of 2 bases from V and 5 bases from J, the junction contained 12 bases not matched to a gene. DNA of the CDR3: TGTGCCAGCAGTTACGCGGGGAGTGGGGGGGAACACGAGCAGTACTTC. This sequence encodes CASSYAGSGGEHEQYF.

J is TRBJ2-3 and V is TRBV5-8; D not resolved. Trimming took 2 bases from V and 1 from J, leaving 5 bases between them. The CDR3 covers 13 residues. CDR1 is SGHTS, CDR2 YDEGEE, per germline. The CDR3 sequence: CASSFLGTDTQYF. CDR3 nucleotides: TGTGCCAGCAGCTTTCTTGGCACAGATACGCAGTATTTT.

The chain couples TRBV5-1 to TRBJ2-1, with 10 bases identical to TRBD1. The CDR3 spans 16 residues. Germline CDR1 is SGHRS and CDR2 is YFSETQ. The V gene end was trimmed by 3 bases and the J gene end by 7 bases; junction bases not matched to a gene: 10. Here the CDR3 DNA reads TGCGCCAGCAGCTCAACCGGGACAGGGGCTTTTAATGAGCAGTTCTTC. It yields the protein CASSSTGTGAFNEQFF.

The V call is TRBV7-9, the J call TRBJ2-1; 12 bases match TRBD2. The CDR3 is 16 residues long. Losses at the gene ends were 5 bases for V and 2 bases for J; bases not matched to a gene: 4. The germline gives CDR1 SEHNR, CDR2 FQNEAQ (reference sequence). CDR3 bases: TGTGCCAGCAGCCTCCGGACTAGCGGGACCTACAATGAGCAGTTCTTC. It specifies CASSLRTSGTYNEQFF. Drawing the rest from reference TRBV7-9 and TRBJ2-1, the complete variable domain is DTGVSQNPRHKITKRGQNVTFRCDPISEHNRLYWYRQTLGQGPEFLTYFQNEAQLEKSRLLSDRFSAERPKGSFSTLEIQRTEQGDSAMYLCASSLRTSGTYNEQFFGPGTRLTVL.

The J gene is TRBJ2-3, the V gene TRBV9, with 8 nucleotides matching TRBD1. CDR1 and CDR2 from the germline V gene are SGDLS and YYNGEE. The V gene end was trimmed by 0 bases and the J gene end by 5 bases; junction bases not matched to a gene: 8. The CDR3 contains 16 residues. The DNA for the CDR3 is TGTGCCAGCAGCGTAGTGGAGACAGGGGTGAAAGATACGCAGTATTTT. It is translated as CASSVVETGVKDTQYF.